The 22 T cell receptor beta chains given below trace back to one sample, sequenced in a study of blood T cell repertoires in COVID-19. TCRdb's copy holds only in-frame clones and misses some; the assay was immunoSEQ multiplex PCR. The sample records a few hundred thousand clones, approximately 90% being singletons. The specimen was PBMCs or T cells enriched from blood (not recorded which). The receptors were gathered from a man younger than 30 who had recovered from COVID-19.

V gene TRBV28 combines with J gene TRBJ1-1; D might be TRBD1 (5 bases). The CDR3 has 13 amino acids. CDR1 and CDR2 (germline): MDHEN, SYDVKM. Trimming pared 5 bases from V and 2 bases from J, leaving 9 bases between. The CDR3 is CASSPTDNTEAFF. Here the CDR3 DNA reads TGTGCCAGCAGTCCGACAGATAACACTGAAGCTTTCTTT.

The chain links TRBV4-1 to TRBJ2-7, with a tentative D call TRBD2 (6 bases). Trimming cost V 2 bases and J 4 bases, with 18 bases left between them. CDR1 is MGHRA and CDR2 is YSYEKL in the germline V gene. This CDR3 has 16 amino acids. CDR3 in amino acids: CASSQIGGKSPYEQYF. CDR3 coding DNA: TGCGCCAGCAGCCAAATCGGAGGGAAGAGCCCATACGAGCAGTACTTC.

This rearrangement joins TRBV9 to TRBJ2-5; maybe TRBD2 (5 bases). This CDR3 spans 15 amino acids. V lost 0 bases and J lost 5, with 14 bases in between. Germline V gene sequence: CDR1 SGDLS, CDR2 YYNGEE. For the CDR3, the DNA is TGTGCCAGCAGCGTAGTGACATCACTAGGGGAGACCCAGTACTTC. Residues: CASSVVTSLGETQYF. Full variable domain (remainder filled in from reference TRBV9 and TRBJ2-5): DSGVTQTPKHLITATGQRVTLRCSPRSGDLSVYWYQQSLDQGLQFLIQYYNGEERAKGNILERFSAQQFPDLHSELNLSSLELGDSALYFCASSVVTSLGETQYFGPGTRLLVL.

On this clone itself: Other DNA sequences in the same sample also yield this CDR3. The chain carries TRBV6-5 and TRBJ1-2; D is ambiguous. The CDR3 has 14 residues. Trimming removed 0 bases at V and 1 base at J, with 6 bases between. CDR1 and CDR2 (germline): MNHEY, SVGAGI. The CDR3 DNA is TGTGCCAGCAGTTACTCGTCGAGTAACTATGGCTACACCTTC. Encoded protein: CASSYSSSNYGYTF.

This chain connects TRBV19 to TRBJ1-6; TRBD1 might be the D (5 bases). The V gene lost 7 bases and the J gene lost 0 bases, with 7 bases spanning the gap. The CDR3 is 14 residues long. The germline V gene has CDR1 LNHDA and CDR2 SQIVND (reference sequence). The CDR3 DNA reads as TGTGCCAGTAAAGGGGTCTCCTATAATTCACCCCTCCACTTT. It codes for CASKGVSYNSPLHF.

The chain employs TRBV28 and TRBJ2-1, with TRBD2 matching over 13 bases. V trimming: 4 bases; J trimming: 10 bases; junction bases outside the gene matches: 7. CDR3 size: 15 residues. The V gene's germline CDR1 is MDHEN and CDR2 SYDVKM. The CDR3 coding sequence is TGTGCCAGCAGTTCGGGACTAGCGGGGCGAAGAGAGCAGTTCTTC. Translating gives CASSSGLAGRREQFF.

This clone was picked up one time. This sequence joins TRBV4-2 and TRBJ2-7; D unclear. Per the germline V gene, CDR1 is LGHNA and CDR2 is YNFKEQ. The CDR3 runs to 15 residues. V was trimmed by 4 bases and J by 1 base, leaving 14 bases between them. CDR3 region: CASSPLGLSSYEQYF. CDR3 in DNA: TGTGCCAGCAGCCCCCTTGGGCTATCATCCTACGAGCAGTACTTC.

V and J are TRBV3-1 (or the pseudogene TRBV3-2) and TRBJ1-1, with 8 bases aligning to TRBD1. The CDR3 loop spans 14 amino acids. The germline V gene encodes CDR1 LGHDT and CDR2 YNNKEL (reference sequence). V lost 2 bases and J lost 10; bases outside the gene matches: 9. Here the CDR3 DNA reads TGTGCCAGCAGCCAAAGAGATGGACAGGGAACAGCTTTCTTT. Its translation: CASSQRDGQGTAFF.

The genes are TRBV5-1 and TRBJ1-4; 7 bases agree with TRBD1. V was pared by 5 bases and J by 8 bases, with 9 bases of the junction left unmatched. CDR3 length equals 14 residues. Germline loops: CDR1 SGHRS, CDR2 YFSETQ. The CDR3 is CASSFKGAEEKLFF. Here the CDR3 DNA reads TGCGCCAGCAGTTTTAAGGGGGCTGAAGAAAAACTGTTTTTT.

The rearrangement uses TRBV7-9 and TRBJ2-3, with TRBD2 as a possible D gene (5 bases). Trimming cost V 1 base and J 0 bases, with 11 bases left between them. Germline CDR1 SEHNR, CDR2 FQNEAQ (reference sequence). The CDR3 runs 16 residues. As DNA, the CDR3 is TGTGCCAGCAGCTTAGAGCATGGCGGGAGCACAGATACGCAGTATTTT. It translates to CASSLEHGGSTDTQYF.

The rearrangement uses TRBV28 and TRBJ2-7; TRBD2 matches at 13 bases. Germline loops: CDR1 MDHEN, CDR2 SYDVKM. Losses at the gene ends were 10 bases for V and 5 bases for J; bases not matched to a gene: 11. This CDR3 comprises 15 residues. CDR3 sequence: CATLMGLAGFNEQYF. In nucleotides, the CDR3 is TGTGCCACTTTAATGGGACTAGCGGGATTTAACGAGCAGTACTTC.

The chain is built from TRBV4-2 and TRBJ2-5; 9 bases map to TRBD2. Trimming at V came to 4 bases and at J to 5 bases, leaving 8 bases not matched to a gene. The length of the CDR3 is 15 residues. Per germline, CDR1 LGHNA and CDR2 YNFKEQ. DNA for the CDR3: TGTGCCAGCAGCCTCTTAGCGGGAGTAGCGGAGACCCAGTACTTC. It translates to CASSLLAGVAETQYF.

The chain uses TRBV6-1 and TRBJ2-3; TRBD2 matches 13 bases. The CDR3 extends over 20 amino acids. The trim removed 3 bases at V and 3 bases at J, leaving 15 bases unmatched. Germline V CDR1 and CDR2: MNHNS, SASEGT. CDR3: CASSEYGLAGVSVGTDTQYF. The CDR3 nucleotides are TGTGCCAGCAGTGAGTACGGACTAGCGGGGGTCTCGGTCGGAACAGATACGCAGTATTTT.

The J gene is TRBJ1-6, the V gene TRBV3-1 (or the pseudogene TRBV3-2); D unresolved. V dropped 1 base and J dropped 11 bases, with 9 bases sitting between them. From germline, CDR1 is LGHDT and CDR2 YNNKEL (reference sequence). The CDR3 sequence is 13 residues long. The CDR3 loop reads CASSQGALAPLHF. The CDR3 coding sequence is TGTGCCAGCAGCCAAGGGGCGCTCGCACCCCTCCACTTT.

This sequence joins TRBV29-1 and TRBJ2-7, with 16 positions matching TRBD2. The CDR3 is 15 residues long. Germline-derived CDR1 and CDR2 are SQVTM and ANQGSEA. J gave up 4 bases and V 5 bases, and 5 bases lay outside the gene matches. CDR3 nucleotide sequence: TGCAGCGTTCTGGGGACTAGCGGGAGGGATTACGAGCAGTACTTC. Translating gives CSVLGTSGRDYEQYF.

V is TRBV7-9 and J is TRBJ1-1; no clear D gene. Germline CDR1 SEHNR, CDR2 FQNEAQ (reference sequence). The CDR3 has 13 residues. Trimming left V 7 bases short and J 4 bases short, with 13 bases between. CDR3 nucleotide sequence: TGTGCCAGCACCACCCGGGTTGGCACTGAAGCTTTCTTT. Residues: CASTTRVGTEAFF.

The chain recombines TRBV12-3 or TRBV12-4 with TRBJ1-1, with D unresolved. This CDR3 has 13 residues. V gave up 8 bases and J gave up 1 base, with 11 bases separating them. The chain's CDR3 is CASQRPRNTEAFF. The CDR3 DNA sequence: TGTGCCAGCCAAAGGCCTAGGAACACTGAAGCTTTCTTT.

The rearrangement uses TRBV19 and TRBJ1-1; D gene unclear. The CDR3 is made up of 14 amino acids. CDR1 is LNHDA, CDR2 SQIVND, per germline (reference sequence). Trimming left V 9 bases short and J 0 bases short, with 14 bases between. CDR3 sequence (DNA): TGTGCCAGACCTACGGGGATCATGAACACTGAAGCTTTCTTT. It yields the protein CARPTGIMNTEAFF.

This sequence joins TRBV5-5 and TRBJ1-1; no firm D call. V lost 0 bases and J 2 bases, leaving 5 bases between the germline ends. This CDR3 spans 13 amino acids. The germline CDR1 and CDR2 sequences are SGHKS and YYEKEE (reference sequence). CDR3 region: CASSLADNTEAFF. DNA for the CDR3: TGTGCCAGCAGCTTGGCAGATAACACTGAAGCTTTCTTT.

The rearrangement links TRBV19 to TRBJ1-4; D gene ambiguous. V was clipped by 4 bases and J by 0 bases, with 9 bases between them. The CDR3 length is 15 residues. CDR1 and CDR2 from the germline V gene are LNHDA and SQIVND (reference sequence). CDR3 amino acids: CASSTRRATNEKLFF. As DNA, the CDR3 is TGTGCCAGTAGTACCAGGAGGGCAACTAATGAAAAACTGTTTTTT. Together with reference TRBV19 and TRBJ1-4, the CDR3 gives the full variable domain: DGGITQSPKYLFRKEGQNVTLSCEQNLNHDAMYWYRQDPGQGLRLIYYSQIVNDFQKGDIAEGYSVSREKKESFPLTVTSAQKNPTAFYLCASSTRRATNEKLFFGSGTQLSVL.

This chain joins TRBV19 and TRBJ2-4, with a possible D match to TRBD1 (5 bases). Trimming took 3 bases from V and 3 from J, leaving 12 bases between them. The CDR3 runs to 15 residues. Germline CDR1 and CDR2: LNHDA and SQIVND (reference sequence). CDR3 amino acids: CASSMGRSRKNIQYF. CDR3 coding DNA: TGTGCCAGTAGTATGGGGCGAAGCCGCAAAAACATTCAGTACTTC.

The chain carries TRBV7-9 and TRBJ1-5; TRBD1 aligns across 7 bases. The trim removed 5 bases at V and 1 base at J, leaving 2 bases unmatched. The CDR3 totals 14 residues. Germline V gives CDR1 SEHNR, CDR2 FQNEAQ (reference sequence). This CDR3 reads CASSTQGSNQPQHF. DNA of the CDR3: TGTGCCAGCAGCACACAGGGGAGCAATCAGCCCCAGCATTTT.